Listed here are 9 T cell receptor beta chains from one sample, sequenced in a study of blood T cell repertoires in COVID-19. Using immunoSEQ multiplex PCR, the repertoire was profiled, and TCRdb retains in-frame clones only, with some absent. The sample yields 650,000 to 800,000 clones, 90% seen once. Sequencing was done on a sample of peripheral blood. These receptors were taken from a young woman with acute or convalescent COVID-19.

The chain links TRBV19 to TRBJ1-5; possible D gene TRBD1, 6 bases. V lost 9 bases and J 3 bases, leaving 18 bases between the germline ends. CDR3 size: 15 residues. Germline V CDR1 and CDR2: LNHDA, SQIVND (reference sequence). CDR3 DNA: TGTGCCAGCAACTCGAAAGGACAGTTCAATCAGCCCCAGCATTTT. This sequence encodes CASNSKGQFNQPQHF.

J is TRBJ2-1 and V is TRBV24-1; D is uncertain. Trimming shortened V by 1 base and J by 0 bases, and 6 bases separated the two germline ends. Germline V gene sequence: CDR1 KGHDR, CDR2 SFDVKD. CDR3 length: 15 residues. The DNA for the CDR3 is TGTGCCACCAGTGATTTCTGGAGCTCCTACAATGAGCAGTTCTTC. Amino acids: CATSDFWSSYNEQFF.

The chain combines TRBV2 with TRBJ1-1; TRBD1 agrees at 11 bases. The CDR3 loop spans 13 amino acids. V shed 10 bases, J shed 3 bases, and the junction held 4 bases outside the gene matches. Germline V gene sequence: CDR1 SNHLY, CDR2 FYNNEI. The CDR3: CAIWTGGDTEAFF. CDR3 DNA sequence: TGTGCCATATGGACAGGGGGCGACACTGAAGCTTTCTTT.

The chain joins TRBV27 to TRBJ2-5, with 7 bases lining up with TRBD2. Germline values: CDR1 MNHEY, CDR2 SMNVEV (reference sequence). The CDR3 has 13 amino acids. V gave up 8 bases and J gave up 1 base; unmatched junction bases: 4. The CDR3 bases are TGTGCCAGCCTTGGGGGGGTCCAAGAGACCCAGTACTTC. Encoded protein: CASLGGVQETQYF.

The chain employs TRBV5-4 and TRBJ1-1, with D perhaps matching TRBD1 (5 bases). The CDR3 runs to 14 residues. Trimming stripped 0 bases from V and 3 bases from J, with 9 bases between. Germline V CDR1 and CDR2: SGHNT, YYREEE (reference sequence). CDR3 protein: CASSLAGGDTEAFF. In nucleotides, the CDR3 is TGTGCCAGCAGCTTGGCCGGGGGGGACACTGAAGCTTTCTTT.

The rearrangement uses TRBV27 and TRBJ1-2; 9 bases agree with TRBD1. The ends lost 5 bases at V and 5 bases at J; junction bases unmatched: 15. The germline gives CDR1 MNHEY, CDR2 SMNVEV (reference sequence). This CDR3 region has 17 residues. Written as DNA, the CDR3 is TGTGCCAGCAGTCAGATAGAACCGGGACAGGGACCTTATGGCTACACCTTC. This sequence encodes CASSQIEPGQGPYGYTF.

This chain connects TRBV11-2 to TRBJ2-7; no clear D. Deletions cut 5 bases from V and 2 bases from J, with 13 bases between. CDR1 is SGHAT, CDR2 FQNNGV, per germline. This CDR3 spans 14 amino acids. The CDR3: CASSTPKHAYEQYF. DNA for the CDR3: TGTGCCAGCAGCACCCCCAAACATGCCTACGAGCAGTACTTC.

V gene TRBV7-2 combines with J gene TRBJ1-5; 7 positions match TRBD1. V gave up 5 bases and J gave up 7 bases; unmatched junction bases: 11. Germline V gives CDR1 SGHTA, CDR2 FQGNSA. This CDR3 has 15 residues. The CDR3 protein is CASSQTGTGRQPQHF. Here the CDR3 DNA reads TGTGCCAGCAGCCAGACAGGGACGGGACGGCAGCCCCAGCATTTT.

This chain links TRBV4-1 with TRBJ1-2; TRBD1 agrees at 8 bases. V gave up 3 bases and J gave up 4 bases; unmatched junction bases: 7. Germline V gene sequence: CDR1 MGHRA, CDR2 YSYEKL. CDR3 length: 15 residues. The DNA for the CDR3 is TGCGCCAGCAGCCAGCTTCGGACAGGGAGCTATGGCTACACCTTC. As protein: CASSQLRTGSYGYTF.